These 31 T cell receptor beta chains came from one sample sequenced in a study of blood T cell repertoires in COVID-19. Assay used: immunoSEQ multiplex PCR; TCRdb lists only in-frame clones, some missing. The repertoire holds over 200,000 clones, with around 84% as singletons. Input material: PBMCs or T cells enriched from blood (not recorded which). The receptors originated from a woman in her thirties or forties who had recovered from COVID-19.

CDR3: CASSPQGANNEKLFF. For the CDR3, the DNA is TGTGCCAGCTCACCACAGGGGGCGAATAATGAAAAACTGTTTTTT. The chain is built from TRBV18 and TRBJ1-4, with 7 bases fitting TRBD1. Germline loops: CDR1 KGHSH, CDR2 LQKENI. The length of the CDR3 is 15 residues. V lost 1 base to trimming and J lost 4 bases; unmatched junction nucleotides: 3.

V gene TRBV28 combines with J gene TRBJ2-1; 8 bases agree with TRBD2. Germline CDR1 and CDR2: MDHEN and SYDVKM. CDR3 length: 16 residues. The V gene end was trimmed by 3 bases and the J gene end by 7 bases; junction bases not matched to a gene: 11. CDR3: CASSFMSGGPGNEQFF. CDR3 nucleotide sequence: TGTGCCAGCAGTTTTATGTCGGGAGGGCCCGGAAATGAGCAGTTCTTC.

V is TRBV28 and J is TRBJ1-5, with 7 bases that match TRBD1. The CDR3 has 17 residues. The V segment lost 5 bases and the J segment 0 bases; nucleotides outside the gene matches: 10. CDR1 is MDHEN and CDR2 is SYDVKM in the germline V gene. Here the CDR3 reads CASSAGTAAYSNQPQHF. The CDR3 DNA reads as TGTGCCAGCAGTGCCGGGACAGCCGCCTATAGCAATCAGCCCCAGCATTTT.

As DNA, the CDR3 is TGTGCCAGCAGCTCCAACAGGGTTGTAGGTCAGCCCCAGCATTTT. Translating gives CASSSNRVVGQPQHF. V usage is TRBV7-2 and J usage is TRBJ1-5; weak D call: TRBD1 (6 bases). Trimming removed 4 bases at V and 6 bases at J, with 16 bases between. The CDR3 contains 15 residues. Per germline, CDR1 SGHTA and CDR2 FQGNSA.

This clone was observed once. The chain is built from TRBV2 and TRBJ2-1; no definite D call. CDR3 length: 15 amino acids. The V gene's germline CDR1 is SNHLY and CDR2 FYNNEI. V lost 4 bases to trimming and J lost 0 bases, with 10 bases between them. As DNA, the CDR3 is TGTGCCAGCAGTGCCTTGCGGAGCTCCTACAATGAGCAGTTCTTC. Protein: CASSALRSSYNEQFF.

V usage is TRBV10-3 and J usage is TRBJ2-3; 7 bases fit TRBD2. V dropped 3 bases and J dropped 0; count of bases not matched to a gene: 6. This CDR3 is 16 amino acids long. The germline V gene encodes CDR1 ENHRY and CDR2 SYGVKD. The DNA of the CDR3 is TGTGCCATCAGTGATCTAGCGGAGAGAAGCACAGATACGCAGTATTTT. Its protein is CAISDLAERSTDTQYF.

V is TRBV28 and J is TRBJ1-1, with D unresolved. CDR3 length equals 15 residues. V dropped 5 bases and J dropped 0 bases, with 13 bases sitting between them. Germline V gene lookup returns CDR1 MDHEN and CDR2 SYDVKM. The CDR3 DNA is TGTGCCAGCAGTCCGATCGAGAGAATGAACACTGAAGCTTTCTTT. Protein: CASSPIERMNTEAFF.

The rearrangement links TRBV7-9 to TRBJ2-5, with D possibly matching TRBD2 (5 bases). This CDR3 has 14 residues. Per germline, CDR1 SEHNR and CDR2 FQNEAQ (reference sequence). V lost 10 bases, J lost 7 bases, and 22 bases lay in between. The CDR3 nucleotides read TGTGCCACCCACGGGGTGGGAGAGGTGGGGACCCAGTACTTC. Translation: CATHGVGEVGTQYF.

This clone ranks as medium-sized (0.01 to 0.1%). Other DNA sequences of this sample code for an identical CDR3. This rearrangement joins TRBV14 to TRBJ1-1; a weak D match, TRBD1 (6 bases). Germline values: CDR1 SGHDN, CDR2 FVKESK. V lost 6 bases and J lost 5, with 13 bases in between. The CDR3 sequence is 13 residues long. In DNA, the CDR3 is TGTGCCAGCAGTCTACAGGGTGGGACTGAAGCTTTCTTT. It encodes CASSLQGGTEAFF.

The V gene is TRBV3-1 (or the pseudogene TRBV3-2), the J gene TRBJ2-2; no reliable D call. Trimming removed 1 base from V and 9 bases from J, with 6 bases in between. Germline V gene sequence: CDR1 LGHDT, CDR2 YNNKEL (reference sequence). CDR3 size: 12 residues. CDR3 DNA: TGTGCCAGCAGCCAAGGAGATCGGGAGCTGTTTTTT. This translates into CASSQGDRELFF.

This chain uses TRBV7-2 with TRBJ1-5; D unresolved. V was pared by 3 bases and J by 2 bases, with 8 bases between. The CDR3 consists of 14 residues. CDR1 is SGHTA and CDR2 is FQGNSA in the germline V gene. The CDR3 nucleotides read TGTGCCAGCAGCTTGCCCGGGGGCAATCAGCCCCAGCATTTT. Translating it yields CASSLPGGNQPQHF.

The chain is built from TRBV3-1 (or the pseudogene TRBV3-2) and TRBJ2-2, with D perhaps TRBD1 (6 bases). This CDR3 is built from 14 residues. V was trimmed by 8 bases and J by 5 bases, leaving 15 bases between them. Germline CDR1 is LGHDT and CDR2 is YNNKEL (reference sequence). The CDR3 reads CASAPNRVTGELFF. The CDR3 DNA reads as TGTGCCAGCGCGCCAAACAGGGTTACCGGGGAGCTGTTTTTT.

V usage is TRBV21-1 and J usage is TRBJ1-2. TRBV21-1 represents a pseudogene. The CDR3 totals 12 residues. The CDR3 region is CASSKVEDSYTF. DNA of the CDR3: TGTGCCAGCAGCAAAGTGGAGGATAGCTACACCTTC.

This chain links TRBV27 with TRBJ2-2; TRBD1 matches at 10 bases. The CDR3 is 14 residues long. V shed 7 bases, J shed 5 bases, and the junction held 4 bases outside the gene matches. Germline CDR1 is MNHEY and CDR2 is SMNVEV (reference sequence). CDR3 DNA: TGTGCCAGCAAGACAGGGGGCGGAACCGGGGAGCTGTTTTTT. Its protein product is CASKTGGGTGELFF.

This clone came up once. The DNA of the CDR3 is TGTGCCAGCAGCCACAACAGGGGGGGAGAAAAACTGTTTTTT. Residues: CASSHNRGGEKLFF. The chain recombines TRBV3-1 (or the pseudogene TRBV3-2) with TRBJ1-4; 8 bases map to TRBD1. CDR1 is LGHDT and CDR2 is YNNKEL in the germline V gene (reference sequence). J was trimmed by 8 bases and V by 3 bases; bases with no gene match: 5. The CDR3 totals 14 residues.

V usage is TRBV19 and J usage is TRBJ1-1; D unresolved. Germline V CDR1 and CDR2: LNHDA, SQIVND (reference sequence). The V end was cut by 9 bases, the J end by 5 bases, with 16 bases between. The CDR3 is 13 amino acids. The CDR3 DNA sequence: TGTGCCAGCGGCTCACAGAGTGTGACTGAAGCTTTCTTT. Protein product: CASGSQSVTEAFF.

The rearrangement joins TRBV7-2 to TRBJ2-1, with a possible D match to TRBD1 (5 bases). V lost 0 bases and J 4 bases, leaving 19 bases between the germline ends. The CDR3 is 18 residues long. Germline assignment: CDR1 SGHTA and CDR2 FQGNSA. The CDR3 DNA sequence: TGTGCCAGCAGCTTAGCGCAGAGGAGCCAGGGATCATACAATGAGCAGTTCTTC. This translates into CASSLAQRSQGSYNEQFF.

J is TRBJ1-2 and V is TRBV10-1, with unresolved D. Deletions cut 2 bases from V and 5 bases from J, with 6 bases between. The CDR3 runs 12 residues. Germline V gene sequence: CDR1 WNHNN, CDR2 SYGVQD (reference sequence). CDR3 DNA: TGCGCCAGCAGTGAGAACATTTATGGCTACACCTTC. It specifies CASSENIYGYTF.

V usage is TRBV28 and J usage is TRBJ2-7; D may be TRBD2 (6 bases). Germline V CDR1 and CDR2: MDHEN, SYDVKM. This CDR3 has 13 amino acids. Trimming stripped 5 bases from V and 3 bases from J, with 11 bases between. CDR3 sequence (DNA): TGTGCCAGCAGTGCTAGGGACTTCTACGAGCAGTACTTC. This encodes CASSARDFYEQYF.

This rearrangement joins TRBV3-1 (or the pseudogene TRBV3-2) to TRBJ2-5; a weak D match, TRBD1 (5 bases). The CDR3 is 13 amino acids. Germline V gene sequence: CDR1 LGHDT, CDR2 YNNKEL (reference sequence). V lost 3 bases and J 5 bases, leaving 10 bases between the germline ends. The CDR3 spells CASSHVRVETQYF. CDR3 DNA: TGTGCCAGCAGCCATGTCAGGGTTGAGACCCAGTACTTC.

The chain couples TRBV7-2 to TRBJ1-1; 7 positions match TRBD1. V was pared by 3 bases and J by 7 bases, with 5 bases of the junction left unmatched. This CDR3 contains 13 residues. Germline V gene sequence: CDR1 SGHTA, CDR2 FQGNSA. CDR3 region: CASSFRDRGEAFF. CDR3 DNA: TGTGCCAGCAGCTTCCGGGACAGAGGTGAAGCTTTCTTT.

This clone was picked up a small number of times. The chain has TRBV3-1 (or the pseudogene TRBV3-2) and TRBJ2-1; tentative D call: TRBD1 (5 bases). Per the germline V gene, CDR1 is LGHDT and CDR2 is YNNKEL (reference sequence). Trimming pared 4 bases from V and 0 bases from J, leaving 13 bases between. This CDR3 has 16 amino acids. The CDR3 DNA sequence: TGTGCCAGCAGCCCTGGGGCTCCTAGCTCCTACAATGAGCAGTTCTTC. Its protein is CASSPGAPSSYNEQFF.

This chain joins TRBV5-1 and TRBJ2-3; no firm D call. The CDR3 sequence is 12 residues long. The germline V and J ends were trimmed by 4 bases and 3 bases, with 6 bases remaining between them. Germline V CDR1 and CDR2: SGHRS, YFSETQ. The CDR3 spells CASSQRTDTQYF. The DNA for the CDR3 is TGCGCCAGCAGCCAGAGGACAGATACGCAGTATTTT.

The chain recombines TRBV15 with TRBJ2-1, with 10 bases identical to TRBD1. In germline, CDR1 is LNHNV, CDR2 YYDKDF (reference sequence). J lost 9 bases, V lost 4 bases, and 12 bases had no gene match. This CDR3 is built from 16 residues. CDR3 DNA sequence: TGTGCCACCAGCAAAGACCACGGACAGGGGGGTTTTGAGCAGTTCTTC. Protein sequence: CATSKDHGQGGFEQFF.

The chain carries TRBV6-2 or TRBV6-3 and TRBJ1-3, with 10 bases fitting TRBD1. This CDR3 has 16 residues. V dropped 5 bases and J dropped 1; count of bases not matched to a gene: 5. The germline gives CDR1 MNHEY, CDR2 SVGEGT. The CDR3 region is CASSQPGQGSGNTIYF. The CDR3 region has the DNA TGTGCCAGCAGTCAACCGGGACAGGGGTCTGGAAACACCATATATTTT.

The rearrangement uses TRBV7-9 and TRBJ1-2; 8 positions match TRBD1. CDR3 length: 15 residues. CDR1 is SEHNR and CDR2 is FQNEAQ in the germline V gene (reference sequence). Germline trimming cut 5 bases from V and 4 bases from J; bases unmatched to any gene: 9. The CDR3 here is CASSIDRGWGYGYTF. In DNA form, the CDR3 reads TGTGCCAGCAGCATAGACAGGGGTTGGGGCTATGGCTACACCTTC. The full variable domain, its missing parts supplied by reference TRBV7-9 and TRBJ1-2, is DTGVSQNPRHKITKRGQNVTFRCDPISEHNRLYWYRQTLGQGPEFLTYFQNEAQLEKSRLLSDRFSAERPKGSFSTLEIQRTEQGDSAMYLCASSIDRGWGYGYTFGSGTRLTVV.

The V gene is TRBV16, the J gene TRBJ1-5, with a tentative D call TRBD1 (6 bases). The CDR3 is made up of 13 amino acids. V was trimmed by 3 bases and J by 6 bases, leaving 9 bases between them. In germline, CDR1 is KGHSY, CDR2 FQNENV. This CDR3 is CASSQTRGQPQHF. The DNA of the CDR3 is TGTGCCAGCAGCCAGACCAGGGGTCAGCCCCAGCATTTT. The variable domain in full, with the rest retrieved from reference TRBV16 and TRBJ1-5, is GEEVAQTPKHLVRGEGQKAKLYCAPIKGHSYVFWYQQVLKNEFKFLISFQNENVFDETGMPKERFSAKCLPNSPCSLEIQATKLEDSAVYFCASSQTRGQPQHFGDGTRLSIL.

The chain has TRBV24-1 and TRBJ2-1; the D is unclear. CDR1 and CDR2 (germline): KGHDR, SFDVKD. With 5 bases removed from V and 8 bases from J, the gap between germline ends came to 9 bases. The CDR3 loop spans 12 amino acids. As DNA, the CDR3 is TGTGCCACCAGTGGCTCTACAGATGAGCAGTTCTTC. This encodes CATSGSTDEQFF.

Of note for this clone: This sample also contains other DNA sequences that code for the same CDR3. The J gene is TRBJ1-2, the V gene TRBV28; TRBD1 is a possible D gene (6 bases). CDR3 length equals 10 residues. The V end lost 8 bases, the J end lost 7 bases, and 8 bases lay between the germline ends. Germline lookup yields CDR1 MDHEN and CDR2 SYDVKM. CDR3 protein: CASLQGGYTF. Here the CDR3 DNA reads TGTGCCAGCCTACAGGGTGGCTACACCTTC.

The rearrangement links TRBV5-1 to TRBJ2-1, with TRBD2 as a possible D gene (5 bases). Germline V lookup: CDR1 SGHRS, CDR2 YFSETQ. Trimming took off 0 bases at V and 1 base at J, with 8 bases between the two ends. The CDR3 extends over 15 amino acids. The CDR3 is CASSLDPGSYNEQFF. CDR3 DNA sequence: TGCGCCAGCAGCTTGGACCCGGGGTCCTACAATGAGCAGTTCTTC.

There are a few counts of this clone. The CDR3 coding sequence is TGTGCCAGCAGCTTACGGCGGGAGGGCACCGGGGAGCTGTTTTTT. Translation gives CASSLRREGTGELFF. The V gene is TRBV7-8, the J gene TRBJ2-2; the match to TRBD2 covers 9 bases. Germline V gene data show CDR1 as SGHVS and CDR2 as FQNEAQ. J was trimmed by 4 bases and V by 2 bases; bases with no gene match: 2. The CDR3 contains 15 residues.